The following is a TCR beta chain sequence with its context. Its antigen is as yet unknown. This sample stems from a study of shared clonotypes between healthy human individuals. Genomic DNA of each subset was evenly split across several immunoSEQ plates. The method was immunoSEQ multiplex PCR; TCRdb's version includes in-frame clones alone and lacks a portion of them. The repertoire holds under 1,900,000 clones, with approximately 98.5% as singletons. Investigators divided CD4+ cells into CD45RA+ naive and CD45RA-negative memory subsets. V gave up 3 bases and J gave up 3 bases; unmatched junction bases: 17. This CDR3 has 19 amino acids. The germline CDR1 and CDR2 sequences are SGDLS and YYNGEE. Findings of the study overall: Estimated clonotype richness was generally higher in naive than memory subsets.

This sequence was found in a man aged 25-45 years in good health. The material sequenced was naive CD4+ T cells sorted from blood. As for subset: CD45RA+ positively selected. The gene calls are TRBV9 and TRBJ1-3; 8 bases are shared with TRBD1. The DNA for the CDR3 is TGTGCCAGCAGCGCTAGTCCGGGGGTTGCAGGGGGCGGTGGAAACACCATATATTTT. It translates to CASSASPGVAGGGGNTIYF.